This entry is about one T cell receptor beta chain. The data belong to a study of blood T cell repertoires in COVID-19. J was trimmed by 2 bases and V by 3 bases; bases with no gene match: 10. The CDR3 has 16 residues. Looked up from germline, CDR1 is KGHSH and CDR2 is LQKENI. Authors' methods: How many nucleated cells were present was estimated from reference gene primer amplification. Assay used: immunoSEQ multiplex PCR; TCRdb lists only in-frame clones, some missing. V and J calls and clone size are given by that table; D and trimming were obtained from the DNA. The sample holds about 120,000 clones, about 78% seen once.

The TCR was taken from an older man with acute or convalescent COVID-19. Sequenced input: peripheral blood. The chain links TRBV18 to TRBJ2-7, with 7 positions matching TRBD1. Written as DNA, the CDR3 is TGTGCCAGCTCACCTCGGGTTGAGGGGGCTACCTACGAGCAGTACTTC. Translated: CASSPRVEGATYEQYF. The whole variable domain, filled in from reference TRBV18 and TRBJ2-7, reads NAGVMQNPRHLVRRRGQEARLRCSPMKGHSHVYWYRQLPEEGLKFMVYLQKENIIDESGMPKERFSAEFPKEGPSILRIQQVVRGDSAAYFCASSPRVEGATYEQYFGPGTRLTVT.